Listed below are T cell receptor beta chains from one sample, sequenced in a study of a mutant IDH1 vaccine in newly diagnosed glioma. The assay was immunoSEQ multiplex PCR, and TCRdb's table has in-frame clones only and misses some. The profile shows tens of thousands of clones, 85% to 90% of them singletons. No antigen has been identified for these receptors. Sequencing was performed on PBMCs, taken from a glioma patient whose treatment included an IDH1 peptide vaccine. The receptor set was obtained from a man in his forties with glioma. Both conserved end residues are trimmed from each CDR3.

v_call	j_call	cdr3_aa
TRBV27	TRBJ1-3	ASSLRQSGNTIY
TRBV4-1	TRBJ1-5	ASSRGTTGSSQPQH
TRBV9	TRBJ2-3	ASSMGGLVDTQY
TRBV10-3	TRBJ2-1	AISDPGLAGANEQF
TRBV7-9	TRBJ1-1	ASSLDGVRDF
TRBV5-8	TRBJ2-2	ASSPWTGGFARTGELF
TRBV19	TRBJ1-2	ASSIAGPNGYT
TRBV7-3	TRBJ2-1	ASGDRVRNEQF
TRBV18	TRBJ1-5	ASSPAQLNQPQH
TRBV7-9	TRBJ1-1	ASEEGNTEAF
TRBV28	TRBJ2-7	ASSPETGREQY
TRBV10-3	TRBJ2-3	AISGTVPDTQY
TRBV6-5	TRBJ1-2	ASSLTGNQNYGYT
TRBV10-3	TRBJ2-5	ASMRGPEETQY
TRBV27	TRBJ2-7	ATGGQGDEQY
TRBV19	NA	ASQGRITYEQY
TRBV7-3	TRBJ1-2	ASSSSTLAVYGYT
TRBV7-2	TRBJ1-2	ASSLEGYGYT
TRBV5-4	TRBJ1-2	ASSSQEGAYGYT
TRBV18	TRBJ1-5	ASSPQGQPQH
TRBV18	TRBJ2-2	ASSRLGRDTGELF
TRBV5-1	TRBJ2-7	ASSLEPSREQY
TRBV9	TRBJ1-4	ASSVTSANEKLF
TRBV27	TRBJ2-1	ASSSWNYNEQF
TRBV7-2	TRBJ2-3	ASSLAAGVRSGSSTDTQY
TRBV19	TRBJ1-2	ASRILIGGAGGYT
TRBV29-1	TRBJ2-3	SVDQSGTRTDTQY
TRBV7-2	TRBJ2-3	ASSLGGLAGTDTQY
TRBV11-3	TRBJ2-1	ASSLESAYNEQF
TRBV9	TRBJ2-7	ASSVGASGAYEQY
TRBV27	TRBJ1-2	ASSDLPGPTNGYT
TRBV19	TRBJ1-4	ASSLPGTSLGLF
TRBV7-9	TRBJ2-1	ASSSERVGNEQF
TRBV4-1	TRBJ2-5	ASSLRLAGVETQY
TRBV15	TRBJ2-5	ATSRRRTSGSSQETQY
TRBV29-1	TRBJ2-7	SVTKLAGVSYEQY
TRBV14	TRBJ2-2	ASRPTSGNVFSGELF
TRBV4-1	TRBJ2-5	ATTDVKGETQY
TRBV28	TRBJ2-2	ASRPGLAGGGELF
TRBV6-5	NA	ASSFPLSSGLYEQY
TRBV4-2	TRBJ1-2	ASSYSGTYGYT
TRBV10-3	TRBJ2-1	AIWDSLVGDEQF
TRBV10-3	TRBJ2-3	AISGTDTQY
TRBV7-8	TRBJ1-3	ASSLTGRGNTIY
TRBV7-6	TRBJ2-3	ASSEVAASTDTQY
TRBV14	TRBJ1-2	ASSQAGEVDGYT
TRBV7-9	TRBJ1-1	ASSSQGNTEAF
TRBV5-4	TRBJ2-7	ASSDLNSHVYEQY
TRBV19	TRBJ1-4	ASRAVGPWEKLF
TRBV4-2	TRBJ1-3	ASSQARGSGNTIY
TRBV7-9	TRBJ2-1	ASSARVGRVDEQF
TRBV9	TRBJ2-3	ASSVEPGADTQY
TRBV25-1	TRBJ2-1	ASSELTGHSYNEQF